The 9 T cell receptor beta chains below were found in one sample sequenced in a study of blood T cell repertoires in COVID-19. Generated by immunoSEQ multiplex PCR, the TCRdb table keeps only in-frame clones and is missing some. The data contain 120,000 to 150,000 clones, roughly 80% of them seen just once; the ten biggest clones take up under 5.5%. Sample: PBMCs or T cells enriched from blood (not recorded which). The receptors were gathered from a middle-aged man with acute COVID-19.

V usage is TRBV6-2 or TRBV6-3 and J usage is TRBJ2-1; 14 bases align to TRBD2. V dropped 0 bases and J dropped 6; count of bases not matched to a gene: 7. CDR1 and CDR2 (germline): MNHEY, SVGEGT. The CDR3 loop spans 18 amino acids. The CDR3 protein is CASSYSTTSGRAGNEQFF. CDR3 bases: TGTGCCAGCAGTTACTCGACGACTAGCGGGAGGGCGGGCAATGAGCAGTTCTTC.

The chain joins TRBV28 to TRBJ1-5; no clear D gene. Trimming removed 3 bases from V and 4 bases from J, with 10 bases in between. The germline V gene encodes CDR1 MDHEN and CDR2 SYDVKM. The CDR3 sequence is 14 residues long. The CDR3 loop reads CASSFHSVNQPQHF. The CDR3 DNA is TGTGCCAGCAGTTTCCACTCGGTAAATCAGCCCCAGCATTTT.

The chain carries TRBV7-2 and TRBJ2-1; the D gene is possibly TRBD2 (5 bases). The CDR3 has 15 residues. Trimming stripped 1 base from V and 7 bases from J, with 14 bases between. Germline V gives CDR1 SGHTA, CDR2 FQGNSA. The CDR3 DNA follows: TGTGCCAGCAGCTTAGTAGCGCTTAGGGCTAATGAGCAGTTCTTC. It codes for CASSLVALRANEQFF.

V gene TRBV7-9 combines with J gene TRBJ1-6; D uncertain. The CDR3 runs to 14 residues. Trimming stripped 3 bases from V and 7 bases from J, with 10 bases between. Germline V CDR1 and CDR2: SEHNR, FQNEAQ (reference sequence). The DNA of the CDR3 is TGTGCCAGCAGCTTCGACTCTGAGAATTCACCCCTCCACTTT. The encoded protein is CASSFDSENSPLHF.

The sample holds a few counts of this clone. CDR3 sequence reads: CASSQEAGSNQPQHF. CDR3 nucleotides: TGTGCCAGCTCACAGGAGGCTGGGTCCAATCAGCCCCAGCATTTT. The genes are TRBV18 and TRBJ1-5; no reliable D call. Germline V gene lookup returns CDR1 KGHSH and CDR2 LQKENI. This CDR3 spans 15 amino acids. V lost 4 bases to trimming and J lost 3 bases, with 13 bases between them.

The chain is built from TRBV6-2 or TRBV6-3 and TRBJ2-7; weak D call: TRBD2 (6 bases). Trimming removed 5 bases from V and 0 bases from J, with 14 bases in between. CDR3 length: 15 amino acids. The germline CDR1 and CDR2 sequences are MNHEY and SVGEGT. The CDR3 spells CASSDIAESSYEQYF. The CDR3 bases are TGTGCCAGCAGTGACATAGCGGAAAGCTCCTACGAGCAGTACTTC.

With regard to this clone: The sample has other DNA sequences that encode this CDR3 too. The genes are TRBV3-1 (or the pseudogene TRBV3-2) and TRBJ2-7; D is undetermined. Deletions cut 0 bases from V and 2 bases from J, with 11 bases between. Germline-derived CDR1 and CDR2 are LGHDT and YNNKEL (reference sequence). The CDR3 length is 15 residues. The CDR3 sequence: CASSQEGGRAYEQYF. For the CDR3, the DNA is TGTGCCAGCAGCCAAGAAGGCGGCAGAGCCTACGAGCAGTACTTC.

The CDR3 here is CSVVQGIRTEAFF. Written as DNA, the CDR3 is TGCAGCGTTGTTCAGGGAATAAGGACTGAAGCTTTCTTT. The chain has TRBV29-1 and TRBJ1-1, with a possible D match to TRBD1 (5 bases). V lost 4 bases and J lost 5, with 14 bases in between. Germline CDR1 is SQVTM and CDR2 is ANQGSEA. The CDR3 contains 13 residues.

The genes are TRBV29-1 and TRBJ2-7, with 8 bases that match TRBD2. Germline values: CDR1 SQVTM, CDR2 ANQGSEA. Unmatched junction bases numbered 4, after V lost 4 bases and J lost 5 bases. This CDR3 region has 12 residues. CDR3 region: CSVVSGSNEQYF. The CDR3 coding sequence is TGCAGCGTTGTCAGCGGGAGCAACGAGCAGTACTTC.